The clone carrying this TCR beta chain was seen ten or more times. Its antigen is unidentified. The data derive from a study of human T cells and chemical hapten exposure. Turning to the study itself: How much TCR each sample yielded varied, mostly because pooled library volumes differed slightly. Study-wide results and limits: TCRs whose frequency exceeded 1 in 1000 remained the same following DPC sensitization.

The V and J ends lost 6 bases and 0 bases respectively, with 9 bases between them. CDR1 is SQVTM, CDR2 ANQGSEA, per germline. This CDR3 is 12 amino acids long. Blood, whole and unfractionated, served as the source for total RNA extraction. During construction of the library, unique molecular identifiers were attached to individual cDNA molecules for quantitative, reproducible TCR counting. Original processing methods: Samples contained a median of approximately 100,000 TCRs, with a range of about 20,000 to 750,000. Each CDR3 protein is one row after TCRdb ran MiXCR on the 5' RACE reads. TCRdb's processing, not the study's, gives the V and J calls here. The data hold 110,000 to 150,000 distinct CDR3 sequences, with 3.5% to 5% observed a single time.

This sequence was found in a female donor in good health. The chain uses TRBV29-1 and TRBJ2-7; D is tentatively TRBD1 or TRBD2 (5 bases each). CDR3 loop: CSVAGTSYEQYF. CDR3 sequence (DNA): TGCAGCGTCGCCGGGACCTCCTACGAGCAGTACTTC.